What follows are 8 T cell receptor beta chains derived from one specimen sequenced in a study of post-analysis software for immune sequencing data. Findings of the study overall: Patients used roughly five TRBV segments, including TRBV5-6, TRBV5-1 and TRBV20-1, more often than controls.

Their cognate antigens are unknown. Unique molecular identifiers featured in each of the TCR beta cDNA libraries. TCRdb recomputed calls from the PCR reads with MiXCR, one row per CDR3 protein. In the table there are approximately 730,000 distinct CDR3 sequences, roughly 46% of which are singletons. Material: blood. The receptors come from a girl aged 10 to 17 with multiple sclerosis.

This clonotype was picked up one time. This chain uses TRBV20-1 with TRBJ1-1; no definite D call. The V gene's germline CDR1 is DFQATT and CDR2 SNEGSKA (reference sequence). Trimming removed 1 base at V and 7 bases at J, with 7 bases between. The CDR3 runs to 11 residues. In nucleotides, the CDR3 is TGCAGTGCTAGAGGAAGTGATGAAGCTTTCTTT. This sequence encodes CSARGSDEAFF.

This clonotype was recorded once. The chain recombines TRBV27 with TRBJ2-3; 8 bases map to TRBD2. Germline V lookup: CDR1 MNHEY, CDR2 SMNVEV (reference sequence). This CDR3 has 16 amino acids. The trim removed 1 base at V and 2 bases at J, leaving 5 bases unmatched. This CDR3 reads CASSLYPAGVTDTQYF. DNA of the CDR3: TGTGCCAGCAGTTTATACCCAGCGGGGGTCACAGATACGCAGTATTTT.

The chain combines TRBV7-2 with TRBJ2-7, with TRBD1 matching over 7 bases. This CDR3 comprises 16 residues. V dropped 4 bases and J dropped 3; count of bases not matched to a gene: 12. Germline V gene sequence: CDR1 SGHTA, CDR2 FQGNSA. The CDR3 DNA follows: TGTGCCAGCAGCTCCCTATGGACAGGAAATAACTACGAGCAGTACTTC. Protein: CASSSLWTGNNYEQYF.

A few counts support this clonotype. The chain couples TRBV28 to TRBJ2-7; 11 positions match TRBD2. The germline V gene has CDR1 MDHEN and CDR2 SYDVKM. The V gene end was trimmed by 3 bases and the J gene end by 7 bases; junction bases not matched to a gene: 5. The CDR3 has 14 amino acids. The CDR3 reads CASSFASGRWEQYF. CDR3 DNA sequence: TGTGCCAGCAGTTTTGCTAGCGGGAGGTGGGAGCAGTACTTC.

This clonotype has only a few counts. The chain is built from TRBV3-1 and TRBJ2-7; D gene unclear. This CDR3 has 14 amino acids. The ends were cut back, 1 base at V and 0 bases at J, with 7 bases in the middle. Looked up from germline, CDR1 is LGHDT and CDR2 is YNNKEL (reference sequence). The CDR3 spells CASSQVPTSYEQYF. In DNA, the CDR3 is TGTGCCAGCAGCCAAGTCCCCACCTCCTACGAGCAGTACTTC.

This clonotype was seen a few times. The rearrangement uses TRBV18 and TRBJ2-5; no clear D gene. V was shortened by 8 bases and J by 0 bases, with 10 bases between the two germline ends. CDR3 length: 13 amino acids. CDR1 is KGHSH, CDR2 LQKENI, per germline. This chain's CDR3 is CASSPQYQETQYF. The CDR3 DNA is TGTGCCAGCAGCCCACAGTACCAAGAGACCCAGTACTTC.

V is TRBV2 and J is TRBJ1-1; D not resolved. Germline V lookup: CDR1 SNHLY, CDR2 FYNNEI. Trimming removed 6 bases at V and 1 base at J, with 12 bases between. CDR3 length equals 14 residues. The CDR3 coding sequence is TGTGCCAGCAGCGGGTCCGGGTCGAACACTGAAGCTTTCTTT. Amino acids: CASSGSGSNTEAFF.

A note on this clonotype: The junction differs from germline at one of its ends, possibly a read error. This rearrangement joins TRBV10-3 to TRBJ2-4, with TRBD2 matching over 7 bases. The J call is in doubt because the DNA end fits TRBJ2-7 better. The germline CDR1 and CDR2 sequences are ENHRY and SYGVKD. The CDR3 covers 14 residues. This chain's CDR3 is CAISVAGIVDEQYF. Written as DNA, the CDR3 is TGCGCCATCAGCGTAGCGGGCATCGTCGACGAGCAGTACTTC.